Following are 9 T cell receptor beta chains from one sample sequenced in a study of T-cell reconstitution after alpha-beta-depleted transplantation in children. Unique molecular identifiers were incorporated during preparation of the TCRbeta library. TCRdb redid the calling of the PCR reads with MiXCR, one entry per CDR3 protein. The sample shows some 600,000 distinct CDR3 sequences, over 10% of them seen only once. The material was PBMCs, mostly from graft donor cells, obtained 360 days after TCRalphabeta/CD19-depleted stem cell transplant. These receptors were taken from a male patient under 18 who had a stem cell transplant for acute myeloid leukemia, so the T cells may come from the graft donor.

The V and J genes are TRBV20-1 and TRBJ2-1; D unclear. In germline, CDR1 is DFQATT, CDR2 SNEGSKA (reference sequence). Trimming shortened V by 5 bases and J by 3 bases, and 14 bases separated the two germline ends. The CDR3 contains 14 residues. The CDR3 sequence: CSASGDLRYNEQFF. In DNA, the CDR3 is TGCAGTGCTTCCGGAGACCTCCGCTACAATGAGCAGTTCTTC.

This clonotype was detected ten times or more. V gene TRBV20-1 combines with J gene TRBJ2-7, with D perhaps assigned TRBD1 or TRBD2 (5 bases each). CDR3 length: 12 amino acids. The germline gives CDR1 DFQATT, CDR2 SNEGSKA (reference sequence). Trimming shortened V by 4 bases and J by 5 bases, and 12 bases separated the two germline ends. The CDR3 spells CSATGSKDEQYF. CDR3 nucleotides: TGCAGTGCTACAGGGAGTAAGGACGAGCAGTACTTC.

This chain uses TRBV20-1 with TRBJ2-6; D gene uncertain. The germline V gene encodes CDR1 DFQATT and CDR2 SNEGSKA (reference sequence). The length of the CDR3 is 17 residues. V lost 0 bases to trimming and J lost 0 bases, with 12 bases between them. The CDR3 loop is CSARDGRLSSGANVLTF. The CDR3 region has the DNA TGCAGTGCTAGAGATGGCCGTCTGAGCTCTGGGGCCAACGTCCTGACTTTC.

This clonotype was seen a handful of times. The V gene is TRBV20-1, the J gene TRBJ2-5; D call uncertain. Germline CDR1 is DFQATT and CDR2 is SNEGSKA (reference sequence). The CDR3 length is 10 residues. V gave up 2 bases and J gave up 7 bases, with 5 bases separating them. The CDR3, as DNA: TGCAGTGCTAGAAATAGGACCCAGTACTTC. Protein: CSARNRTQYF.

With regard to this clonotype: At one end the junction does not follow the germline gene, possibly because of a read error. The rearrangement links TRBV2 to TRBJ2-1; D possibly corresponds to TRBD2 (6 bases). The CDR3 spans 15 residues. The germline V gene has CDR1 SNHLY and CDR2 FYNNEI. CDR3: CASSLAVLSYSEQFF. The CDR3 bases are TGTGCCAGCAGTTTAGCGGTACTCTCCTACAGTGAGCAGTTCTTC.

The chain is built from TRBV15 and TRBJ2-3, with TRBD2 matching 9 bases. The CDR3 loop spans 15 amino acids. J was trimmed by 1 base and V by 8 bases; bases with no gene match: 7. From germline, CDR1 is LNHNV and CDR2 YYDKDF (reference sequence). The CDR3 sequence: CATGRGRGGTDTQYF. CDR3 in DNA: TGTGCCACCGGACGCGGGAGGGGAGGCACAGATACGCAGTATTTT.

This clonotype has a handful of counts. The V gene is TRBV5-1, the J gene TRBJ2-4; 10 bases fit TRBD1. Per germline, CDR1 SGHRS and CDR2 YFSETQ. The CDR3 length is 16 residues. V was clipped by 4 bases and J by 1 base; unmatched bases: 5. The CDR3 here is CASSQGQGMAKNIQYF. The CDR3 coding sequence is TGCGCCAGCAGCCAGGGACAGGGGATGGCCAAAAACATTCAGTACTTC.

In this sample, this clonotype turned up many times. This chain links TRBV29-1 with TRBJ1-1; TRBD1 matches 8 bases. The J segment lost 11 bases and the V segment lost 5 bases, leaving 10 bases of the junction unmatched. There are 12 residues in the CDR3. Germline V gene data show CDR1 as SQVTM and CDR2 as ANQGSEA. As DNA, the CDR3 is TGCAGCGTTCTTCAGGGGGCAACTCCCGCTTTCTTT. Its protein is CSVLQGATPAFF.

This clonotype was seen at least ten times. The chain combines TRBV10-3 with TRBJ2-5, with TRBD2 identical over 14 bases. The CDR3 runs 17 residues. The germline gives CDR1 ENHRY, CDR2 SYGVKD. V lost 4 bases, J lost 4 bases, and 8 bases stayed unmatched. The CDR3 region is CAISGGLAGAPRETQYF. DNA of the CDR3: TGTGCCATCAGTGGGGGACTAGCGGGAGCGCCTAGAGAGACCCAGTACTTC.